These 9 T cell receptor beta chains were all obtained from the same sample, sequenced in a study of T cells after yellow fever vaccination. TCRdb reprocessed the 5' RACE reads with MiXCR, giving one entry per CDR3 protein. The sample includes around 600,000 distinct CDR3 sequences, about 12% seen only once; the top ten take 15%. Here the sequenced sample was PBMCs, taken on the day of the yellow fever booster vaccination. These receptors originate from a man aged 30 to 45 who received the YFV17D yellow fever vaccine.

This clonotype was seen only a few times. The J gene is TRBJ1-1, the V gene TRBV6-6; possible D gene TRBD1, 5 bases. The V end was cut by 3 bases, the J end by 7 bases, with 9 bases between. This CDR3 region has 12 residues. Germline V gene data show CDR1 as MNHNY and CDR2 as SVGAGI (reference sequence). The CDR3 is CASSYGAGEAFF. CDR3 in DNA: TGTGCCAGCAGTTATGGGGCAGGTGAAGCTTTCTTT.

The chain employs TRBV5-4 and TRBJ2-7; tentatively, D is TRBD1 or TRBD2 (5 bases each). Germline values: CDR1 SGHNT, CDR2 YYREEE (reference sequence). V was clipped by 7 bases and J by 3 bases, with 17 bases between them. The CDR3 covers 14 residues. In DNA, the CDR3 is TGTGCCAGCGGACGGGCCGGGGCGCGCTACGAGCAGTACTTC. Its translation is CASGRAGARYEQYF.

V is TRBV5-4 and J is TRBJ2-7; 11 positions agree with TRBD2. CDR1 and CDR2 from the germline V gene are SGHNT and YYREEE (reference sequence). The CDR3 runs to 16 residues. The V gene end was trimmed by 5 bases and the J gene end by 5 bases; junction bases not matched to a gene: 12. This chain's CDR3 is CASSVGSSGRIDEQYF. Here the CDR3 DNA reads TGTGCCAGCAGTGTGGGGTCTAGCGGGAGGATCGACGAGCAGTACTTC.

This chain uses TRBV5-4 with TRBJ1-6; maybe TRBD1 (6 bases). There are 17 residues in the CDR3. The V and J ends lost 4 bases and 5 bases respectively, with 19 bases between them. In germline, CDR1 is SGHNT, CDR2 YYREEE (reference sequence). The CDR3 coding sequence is TGTGCCAGCAGCGCTGCCGGGACATCTACAAATAATTCACCCCTCCACTTT. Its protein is CASSAAGTSTNNSPLHF.

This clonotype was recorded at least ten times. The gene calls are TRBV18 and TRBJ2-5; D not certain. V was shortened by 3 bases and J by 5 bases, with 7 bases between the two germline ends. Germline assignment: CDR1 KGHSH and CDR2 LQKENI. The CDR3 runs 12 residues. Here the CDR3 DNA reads TGTGCCAGCTCACCGGAACGTGAGACCCAGTACTTC. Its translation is CASSPERETQYF.

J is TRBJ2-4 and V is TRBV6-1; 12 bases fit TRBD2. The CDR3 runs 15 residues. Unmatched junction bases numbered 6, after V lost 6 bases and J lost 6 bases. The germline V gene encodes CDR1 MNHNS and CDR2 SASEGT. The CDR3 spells CASSPPTSGGNIQYF. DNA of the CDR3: TGTGCCAGCAGCCCCCCGACTAGCGGGGGAAACATTCAGTACTTC.

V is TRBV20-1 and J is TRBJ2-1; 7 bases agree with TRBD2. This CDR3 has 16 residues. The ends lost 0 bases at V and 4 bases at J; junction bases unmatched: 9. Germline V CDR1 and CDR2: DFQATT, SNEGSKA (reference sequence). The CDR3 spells CSARDSGREWYNEQFF. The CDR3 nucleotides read TGCAGTGCTAGAGATAGTGGGCGGGAGTGGTACAATGAGCAGTTCTTC.

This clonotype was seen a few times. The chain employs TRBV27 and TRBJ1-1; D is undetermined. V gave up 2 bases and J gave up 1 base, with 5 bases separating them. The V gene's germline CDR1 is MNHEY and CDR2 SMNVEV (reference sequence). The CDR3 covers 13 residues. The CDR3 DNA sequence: TGTGCCAGCAGTTTACAGACGAACACTGAAGCTTTCTTT. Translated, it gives CASSLQTNTEAFF.

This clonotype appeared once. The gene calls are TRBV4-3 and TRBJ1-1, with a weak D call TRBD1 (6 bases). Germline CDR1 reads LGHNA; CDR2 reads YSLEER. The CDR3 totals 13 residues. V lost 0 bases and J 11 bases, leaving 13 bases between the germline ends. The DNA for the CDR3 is TGCGCCAGCAGCCAAGATGTCAGGGGAAGGGCTTTCTTT. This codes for CASSQDVRGRAFF.